This T cell receptor beta chain was sequenced in a study of T cells in localized non-small cell lung cancer. Points on this clone: Its matching antigen is unknown.

The CDR3 is 11 amino acids. Germline trimming cut 2 bases from V and 8 bases from J; bases unmatched to any gene: 0. Per germline, CDR1 SGHRS and CDR2 YFSETQ. Repertoires were generated with immunoSEQ multiplex PCR, while TCRdb's copy carries only in-frame clones and drops some. The sample includes fewer than 75,000 clones, 84% of them seen just once. Whole-study results and caveats: Without multi-region sequencing, intratumor heterogeneity could not be excluded. The greatest T cell clonality was found in uninvolved adjacent lung (higher than in tumor).

This chain uses TRBV5-1 with TRBJ1-1; 7 bases match TRBD1. This TCR was recovered from a female donor over 55 with stage I lung adenocarcinoma. The specimen comprised peripheral blood, sampled before any cancer treatment. The CDR3 sequence: CASSLQGEAFF. In nucleotides, the CDR3 is TGCGCCAGCAGCTTACAGGGGGAAGCTTTCTTT.